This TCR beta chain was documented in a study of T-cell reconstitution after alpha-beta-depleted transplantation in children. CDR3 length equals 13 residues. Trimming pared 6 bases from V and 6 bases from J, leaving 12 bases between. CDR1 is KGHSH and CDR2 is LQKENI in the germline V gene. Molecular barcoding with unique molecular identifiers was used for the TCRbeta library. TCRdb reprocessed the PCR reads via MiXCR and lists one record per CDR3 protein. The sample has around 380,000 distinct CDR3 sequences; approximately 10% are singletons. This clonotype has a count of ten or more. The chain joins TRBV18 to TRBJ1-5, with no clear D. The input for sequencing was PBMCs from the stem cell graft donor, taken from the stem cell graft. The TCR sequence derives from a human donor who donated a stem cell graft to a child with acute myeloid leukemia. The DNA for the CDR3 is TGTGCCAGCTCTCGGGTTAAGGGTCAGCCCCAGCATTTT. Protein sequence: CASSRVKGQPQHF.